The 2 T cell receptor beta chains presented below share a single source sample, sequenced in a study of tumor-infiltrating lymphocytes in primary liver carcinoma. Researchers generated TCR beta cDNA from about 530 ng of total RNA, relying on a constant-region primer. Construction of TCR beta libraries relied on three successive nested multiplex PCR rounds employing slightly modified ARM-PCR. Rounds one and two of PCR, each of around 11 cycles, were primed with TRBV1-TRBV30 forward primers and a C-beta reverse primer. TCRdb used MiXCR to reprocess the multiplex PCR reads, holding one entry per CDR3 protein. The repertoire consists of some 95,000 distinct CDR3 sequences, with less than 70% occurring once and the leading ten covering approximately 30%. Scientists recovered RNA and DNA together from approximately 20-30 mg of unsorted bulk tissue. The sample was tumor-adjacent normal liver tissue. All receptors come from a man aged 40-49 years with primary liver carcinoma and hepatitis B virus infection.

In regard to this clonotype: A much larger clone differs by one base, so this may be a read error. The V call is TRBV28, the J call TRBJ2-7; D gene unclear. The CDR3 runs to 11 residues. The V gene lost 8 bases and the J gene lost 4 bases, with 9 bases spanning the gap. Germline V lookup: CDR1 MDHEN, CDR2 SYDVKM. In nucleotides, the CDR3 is TGTGCCAGCCGCCATAGTTACGAGCAGTACTTC. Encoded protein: CASRHSYEQYF. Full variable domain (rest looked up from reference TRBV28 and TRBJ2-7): DVKVTQSSRYLVKRTGEKVFLECVQDMDHENMFWYRQDPGLGLRLIYFSYDVKMKEKGDIPEGYSVSREKKERFSLILESASTNQTSMYLCASRHSYEQYFGPGTRLTVT.

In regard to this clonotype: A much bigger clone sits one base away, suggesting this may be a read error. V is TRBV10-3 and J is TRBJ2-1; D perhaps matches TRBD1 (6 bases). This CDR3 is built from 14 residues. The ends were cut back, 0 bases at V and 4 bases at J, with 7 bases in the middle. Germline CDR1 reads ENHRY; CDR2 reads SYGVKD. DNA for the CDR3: TGTGCCATCAGTGAGTCGGACAGATACAATGAGCAGTTCTTC. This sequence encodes CAISESDRYNEQFF.